This is a list of T cell receptor beta chains from one sample in a study of T cell repertoires in cytomegalovirus infection. Using its own MiXCR run on the reads, TCRdb lists one record per CDR3 protein. The profile covers 740,000 or so distinct CDR3 sequences, with approximately 40% appearing a single time and about 2.8% taken by the ten largest. The sequenced material came from PBMCs. Receptors originate from a human donor in good health (CMV status not recorded). Some clones in this sample may be carry-over from other donors' samples. CDR3s include the opening cysteine and the closing phenylalanine or tryptophan. The D gene is left open where the match is weak. The size entry is marked missing in some rows and otherwise reads once, few, many or a size class.

CDR3nt | CDR3aa | v_gene | d_gene | abundance | j_gene
TGTGCCAGCAGCATAACCCCGAATTCACCCCTCCACTTT | CASSITPNSPLHF | TRBV7-9 | - | - | TRBJ1-6
TGTGCCAGCAGCTTAAGGCCCGGGCCTGACTCCTACGAGCAGTACTTC | CASSLRPGPDSYEQYF | TRBV7-6 | - | - | TRBJ2-7
TGTGCCAGCAGTTTTCGGCGCGGCGGCTCTGGAAACACCATATATTTT | CASSFRRGGSGNTIYF | TRBV12-3/TRBV12-4 | - | many | TRBJ1-3
TGTGCCAGCAGTTTAACCCCCAGGGGGGAGGGTTACGAGCAGTACTTC | CASSLTPRGEGYEQYF | TRBV28 | - | - | TRBJ2-7
TGTGCCAGCAGCTTCAATAGCGTGAACACCGGGGAGCTGTTTTTT | CASSFNSVNTGELFF | TRBV7-2 | - | many | TRBJ2-2
TGTGCCAGCAATACGGCCAGCAATGAGCAGTTCTTC | CASNTASNEQFF | TRBV6-8 | - | - | TRBJ2-1
TGTGCCAGCAGCTTAGTTGGGCAGGCTAGGCCCCAGCATTTT | CASSLVGQARPQHF | TRBV7-4 | - | few | TRBJ1-5
TGTGCCACCAGTGATTCATTGGAGGGGGCGAGAAACATTCAGTACTTC | CATSDSLEGARNIQYF | TRBV24-1 | - | - | TRBJ2-4
TGTGCCAGCAGCTTAGCACGGACTAGCGGGGGCCAAGAGACCCAGTACTTC | CASSLARTSGGQETQYF | TRBV7-9 | TRBD2 | - | TRBJ2-5
TGTGCCAGCAGCCCCCTGGGCAGGGGGAGGACAGATACGCAGTATTTT | CASSPLGRGRTDTQYF | TRBV7-3 | - | few | TRBJ2-3
TGTGCCAGCAGCACGCGGACAGGAATGAACACTGAAGCTTTCTTT | CASSTRTGMNTEAFF | TRBV7-6 | TRBD1 | few | TRBJ1-1
TGTGCCAGCAGTTTACCGCGGTCCGAGCAGTACTTC | CASSLPRSEQYF | TRBV28 | - | few | TRBJ2-7
TGCAGTGCTAGAGGGGGGACGTTGGGGACTGAAGCTTTCTTT | CSARGGTLGTEAFF | TRBV20-1 | - | - | TRBJ1-1
TGTGCCAGCAGCCGGGGACAGGGGGTCAATCAGCCCCAGCATTTT | CASSRGQGVNQPQHF | TRBV6-2/TRBV6-3 | TRBD1 | few | TRBJ1-5
TGTGCCAGCAGCTTGACAGGTACGGGTGAGCAGTTCTTC | CASSLTGTGEQFF | TRBV5-4 | - | - | TRBJ2-1
TGTGCCAGCAGCCGCCCTGGGCAGGGGTACCCTAATGAAAAACTGTTTTTT | CASSRPGQGYPNEKLFF | TRBV7-2 | - | - | TRBJ1-4
TGTGCCAGCGGATACTATACAGGGAAACTGTTTTTT | CASGYYTGKLFF | TRBV7-2 | - | many | TRBJ1-4
TGTGCCAGCAGTTTAGGGGTCGGGGACGGGCCGTACGAGCAGTACTTC | CASSLGVGDGPYEQYF | TRBV12-3/TRBV12-4 | - | - | TRBJ2-7
TGTGCCAGCAGTTGGTCCGCGGAAGCCTATGGCTACACCTTC | CASSWSAEAYGYTF | TRBV6-4 | - | many | TRBJ1-2
TGTGCCAGCAACCCCAGCGGGGGCTCCTACAATGAGCAGTTCTTC | CASNPSGGSYNEQFF | TRBV2 | TRBD2 | many | TRBJ2-1
TGTGCCAGCGCGGTTCGGGCAGGGAACTACGAGCAGTACTTC | CASAVRAGNYEQYF | TRBV27 | - | - | TRBJ2-7
TGTGCCAGCAGTTACTCCGGTAGCGGCACAGATACGCAGTATTTT | CASSYSGSGTDTQYF | TRBV6-5 | - | - | TRBJ2-3
TGTGCCAGCAGTTTAGAAGGGACAGCCAAAAACATTCAGTACTTC | CASSLEGTAKNIQYF | TRBV28 | - | - | TRBJ2-4
TGTGCCAGCAGCCAAGACCCTGGCCCCTACAATGAGCAGTTCTTC | CASSQDPGPYNEQFF | TRBV28 | - | - | TRBJ2-1
TGTGCCAGCAGTTTTCTCCTGGGGTCGGTACGCAGGGGTTCGTCTGGGGCCAACGTCCTGACTTTC | CASSFLLGSVRRGSSGANVLTF | TRBV12-3/TRBV12-4 | - | few | TRBJ2-6
TGTGCCAGCAGCTGGGGGGAACTCTACGAGCAGTACTTC | CASSWGELYEQYF | TRBV27 | - | many | TRBJ2-7
TGTGCCAGCACCCTTTCAGGGGTCCTTCAGCCCCAGCATTTT | CASTLSGVLQPQHF | TRBV28 | - | once | TRBJ1-5
TGTGCCAGCAGCCAAGATAGGGTGCCTAATTCACCCCTCCACTTT | CASSQDRVPNSPLHF | TRBV14 | - | many | TRBJ1-6
TGTGCCAGCAGCGCCGGGGGGGTTCTGCGGGGAGGCTACACCTTC | CASSAGGVLRGGYTF | TRBV7-3 | - | - | TRBJ1-2
TGTGCCAGCAGCCTGAATAGGGGGCGAGGGTCACCCCTCCACTTT | CASSLNRGRGSPLHF | TRBV7-2 | TRBD1 | many | TRBJ1-6
TGTGCCAGCAGTTTTAACCCCGGCTACGAGCAGTACTTC | CASSFNPGYEQYF | TRBV12-3/TRBV12-4 | - | - | TRBJ2-7
TGTGCCAGCAGCCTAGGGGAAGGGGCTGAAGCTTTCTTT | CASSLGEGAEAFF | TRBV7-6 | - | - | TRBJ1-1
TGTGCCAGCAGCTTACCCCGGGACAGCCTAAGGAACACTGAAGCTTTCTTT | CASSLPRDSLRNTEAFF | TRBV7-2 | TRBD1 | - | TRBJ1-1
TGTGCCACCAGTGAAGGGCGCGGGGTCGGTCTGGACGAGCAGTACTTC | CATSEGRGVGLDEQYF | TRBV24-1 | - | - | TRBJ2-7
TGTGCCAGCCGCCGGGACAGGGGTTTGGAAAATCAGCCCCAGCATTTT | CASRRDRGLENQPQHF | TRBV7-3 | TRBD1 | - | TRBJ1-5
TGTGCCAGCACCCTTAGGGGAAGCTCCTACGAGCAGTACTTC | CASTLRGSSYEQYF | TRBV12-3/TRBV12-4 | - | - | TRBJ2-7
TGTGCCAGCAGCTTTGGCGGTCCGAAAGAGACCCAGTACTTC | CASSFGGPKETQYF | TRBV11-2 | - | - | TRBJ2-5
TGTGCCAGCAGTTACGCAGCCACAGATACGCAGTATTTT | CASSYAATDTQYF | TRBV6-6 | - | - | TRBJ2-3
TGTGCCAGCGGAGGCGGAACAAACTACGAGCAGTACTTC | CASGGGTNYEQYF | TRBV2 | - | - | TRBJ2-7
TGTGCCAGCAGCCGTAGGAGCACAGATACGCAGTATTTT | CASSRRSTDTQYF | TRBV11-2 | - | - | TRBJ2-3
TGTGCCAGCAGCTTCTCAGCGGGAGTGAATGAGCAGTTCTTC | CASSFSAGVNEQFF | TRBV7-3 | TRBD2 | once | TRBJ2-1
TGTGCCAGCAGCTTAGCAAGGGGGCGCGATGGCTACACCTTC | CASSLARGRDGYTF | TRBV7-9 | TRBD1 | many | TRBJ1-2